A selection of T cell receptor beta chains follows, all from one sample in a study of cytomegalovirus exposure and HLA in healthy donors. Libraries were prepared by immunoSEQ multiplex PCR; TCRdb keeps only in-frame clonotypes and omits some of them. Among around 95,000 clones listed, over 75% were seen once. The sample consisted of PBMCs. The receptors shown here come from a female donor in good health and CMV-seropositive. CDR3s include the opening cysteine and the closing phenylalanine or tryptophan. The D gene is left open where the match is weak. Not all rows give a size; the values are once, few, many and, for expanded clones, a class.

>-|-|TRBV10-1|TRBJ2-7
CASAGNNYEQYF
TGCGCCAGCGCGGGGAACAACTACGAGCAGTACTTC
>-|-|TRBV2|TRBJ1-1
CARPRESVNTEAFF
TGTGCCAGGCCGCGAGAGTCCGTGAACACTGAAGCTTTCTTT
>TRBD1|-|TRBV15|TRBJ2-2
CATSSTLPATGQALFNTGELFF
TGTGCCACCAGCAGCACACTACCTGCCACCGGACAGGCCCTATTTAACACCGGGGAGCTGTTTTTT
>-|-|TRBV11-2|TRBJ2-2
CASSPRAGTGELFF
TGTGCCAGCAGCCCCAGAGCGGGCACCGGGGAGCTGTTTTTT
>-|-|TRBV19|TRBJ2-7
CASSIKQNSYEQYF
TGTGCCAGTAGTATTAAACAGAACTCCTACGAGCAGTACTTC
>-|-|TRBV20-1|TRBJ1-1
CSVQDTEAFF
TGCAGTGTCCAGGACACTGAAGCTTTCTTT
>TRBD2|-|TRBV9|TRBJ2-2
CASSVGTSGSGELFF
TGTGCCAGCAGCGTAGGTACTAGCGGGAGTGGGGAGCTGTTTTTT
>-|-|TRBV28|TRBJ1-5
CASSSPGIQPQHF
TGTGCCAGCAGTTCACCAGGGATTCAGCCCCAGCATTTT
>-|-|TRBV15|TRBJ1-2
CATSRAGQPVYGYTF
TGTGCCACCAGCAGAGCAGGACAACCTGTATATGGCTACACCTTC
>-|few|TRBV6-5|TRBJ2-7
CASRNRVYEQYF
TGTGCCAGCAGGAACAGGGTCTACGAGCAGTACTTC
>TRBD1|-|TRBV2|TRBJ1-6
CASSEVGQGMYAPLHF
TGTGCCAGCAGTGAAGTCGGACAGGGGATGTACGCACCCCTCCACTTT
>-|few|TRBV21-1|TRBJ1-1
CASSKVQQNTEAFF
TGTGCCAGCAGCAAAGTTCAACAGAACACTGAAGCTTTCTTT
>-|-|TRBV4-1|TRBJ2-5
CASSQTLAQETQYF
TGCGCCAGCAGCCAAACTCTAGCTCAAGAGACCCAGTACTTC
>-|-|TRBV15|TRBJ1-6
CATSREGGGAGSPLHF
TGTGCCACCAGCAGAGAGGGAGGGGGAGCGGGTTCACCCCTCCACTTT
>-|-|TRBV7-2|TRBJ2-5
CASSLGPAGRETQYF
TGTGCCAGCAGCTTAGGTCCGGCAGGGCGGGAGACCCAGTACTTC
>TRBD1|-|TRBV4-2|TRBJ1-6
CASSQASDRVSPLHF
TGTGCCAGCAGCCAAGCTTCCGACAGGGTGTCACCCCTCCACTTT
>TRBD1|-|TRBV6-5|TRBJ1-3
CASIKQGIPGNTIYF
TGTGCCAGCATTAAACAGGGGATCCCTGGAAACACCATATATTTT
>-|once|TRBV27|TRBJ2-7
CASSLGQGGEQYF
TGTGCCAGCAGTTTGGGCCAGGGCGGCGAGCAGTACTTC
>TRBD1|once|TRBV7-9|TRBJ1-1
CASSSGQMNTEAFF
TGTGCCAGCAGCTCGGGACAGATGAACACTGAAGCTTTCTTT
>-|-|TRBV6-1|TRBJ1-2
CASSGPPPGDYGYTF
TGTGCCAGCAGTGGTCCCCCGCCGGGGGACTATGGCTACACCTTC
>-|few|TRBV4-1|TRBJ1-4
CASSQAFENEKLFF
TGCGCCAGCAGCCAAGCCTTTGAGAATGAAAAACTGTTTTTT
>TRBD1|-|TRBV19|TRBJ1-1
CASSLTGTGVMSTEAFF
TGTGCCAGTAGTCTAACCGGGACAGGGGTTATGAGCACTGAAGCTTTCTTT
>-|-|TRBV7-9|TRBJ2-5
CASSLARRQQETQYF
TGTGCCAGCAGCTTAGCGAGGCGTCAGCAAGAGACCCAGTACTTC
>TRBD1|-|TRBV13|TRBJ2-7
CASSTTTGDEQYF
TGTGCCAGCAGCACCACTACAGGGGACGAGCAGTACTTC
>-|-|TRBV30|TRBJ1-5
CAWSGREEDNQPQHF
TGTGCCTGGAGTGGCAGGGAGGAGGACAATCAGCCCCAGCATTTT
>TRBD2|-|TRBV7-9|TRBJ2-7
CASSFPTTSGVYEQYF
TGTGCCAGCAGCTTCCCCACGACTAGCGGGGTTTACGAGCAGTACTTC